The 4 T cell receptor beta chains below were found in one sample sequenced in a study of T cell repertoires in cytomegalovirus infection. TCRdb re-called the reads with MiXCR, one entry per CDR3 protein. This sample has fewer than 550,000 distinct CDR3 sequences, with 26% found just once. The sample was PBMCs. These receptors all come from a human donor in good health (CMV status not recorded). Some clones in this sample may be carry-over from other donors' samples.

This clonotype was seen a handful of times. The rearrangement uses TRBV11-2 and TRBJ1-3; D is unclear. The CDR3 runs to 15 residues. V dropped 4 bases and J dropped 2 bases, with 12 bases sitting between them. Germline-derived CDR1 and CDR2 are SGHAT and FQNNGV. CDR3 loop: CASSYINGPGNTIYF. The DNA of the CDR3 is TGTGCCAGCAGCTACATCAACGGGCCTGGAAACACCATATATTTT.

The rearrangement uses TRBV6-2 or TRBV6-3 and TRBJ2-5; D perhaps matches TRBD1 (5 bases). CDR3 size: 14 residues. Germline V gene lookup returns CDR1 MNHEY and CDR2 SVGEGT. V lost 0 bases to trimming and J lost 2 bases, with 7 bases between them. The CDR3 DNA follows: TGTGCCAGCAGTTACTCCGACAGACAAGAGACCCAGTACTTC. Its protein product is CASSYSDRQETQYF.

This clonotype occurred many times. The rearrangement joins TRBV28 to TRBJ2-2, with 9 bases that match TRBD1. The CDR3 is 13 amino acids. CDR1 and CDR2 (germline): MDHEN, SYDVKM. V dropped 3 bases and J dropped 12; count of bases not matched to a gene: 5. CDR3 bases: TGTGCCAGCAGTTTTTGGACAGGGGAAAAGCTGTTTTTT. Translating gives CASSFWTGEKLFF.

The chain recombines TRBV11-3 with TRBJ1-1; D is unresolved. This CDR3 contains 15 residues. V was cut by 7 bases and J by 3 bases, with 18 bases left in between. CDR1 SGHNT and CDR2 YENEEA come from the germline V gene. CDR3 loop: CASIARARWYTEAFF. The CDR3 DNA is TGTGCCAGCATCGCGCGCGCGCGGTGGTACACTGAAGCTTTCTTT.